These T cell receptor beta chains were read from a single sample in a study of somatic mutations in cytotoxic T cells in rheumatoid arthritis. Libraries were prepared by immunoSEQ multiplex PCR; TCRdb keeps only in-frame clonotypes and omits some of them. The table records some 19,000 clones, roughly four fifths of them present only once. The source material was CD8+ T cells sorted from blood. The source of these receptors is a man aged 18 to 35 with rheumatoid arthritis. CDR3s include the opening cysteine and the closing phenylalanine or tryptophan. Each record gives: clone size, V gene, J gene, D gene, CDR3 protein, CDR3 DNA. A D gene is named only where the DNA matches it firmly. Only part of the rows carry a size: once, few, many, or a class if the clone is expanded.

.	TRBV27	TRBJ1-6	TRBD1	CASSIRTGFNSPLHF	TGTGCCAGCAGTATCCGGACAGGATTTAATTCACCCCTCCACTTT
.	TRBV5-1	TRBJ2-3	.	CASSLEGQHTDTQYF	TGCGCCAGCAGCTTGGAGGGGCAGCACACAGATACGCAGTATTTT
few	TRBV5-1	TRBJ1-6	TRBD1	CGLPGQGNSPLHF	TGCGGTTTACCGGGACAGGGGAATTCACCCCTCCACTTT
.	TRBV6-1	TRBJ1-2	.	CASSERRTKANYGYTF	TGTGCCAGCAGTGAAAGACGGACAAAAGCTAACTATGGCTACACCTTC
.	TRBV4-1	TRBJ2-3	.	CASSQESGNTDTQYF	TGCGCCAGCAGCCAAGAGTCTGGGAACACAGATACGCAGTATTTT
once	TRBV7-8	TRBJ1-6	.	CASSLFGPPPPTANSPLHF	TGTGCCAGCAGCTTATTTGGCCCACCGCCTCCTACCGCCAATTCACCCCTCCACTTT
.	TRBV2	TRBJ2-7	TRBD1	CASTEGEAGGFYEQYF	TGTGCCAGCACCGAAGGTGAGGCAGGGGGCTTCTACGAGCAGTACTTC
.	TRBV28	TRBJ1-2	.	CASSSVLHGYTF	TGTGCCAGCAGTTCGGTATTACATGGCTACACCTTC
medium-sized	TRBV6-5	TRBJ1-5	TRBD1	CASSSGQGSSQPQHF	TGTGCCAGCAGTTCCGGACAGGGAAGCTCACAGCCCCAGCATTTT
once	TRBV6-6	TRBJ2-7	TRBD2	CASSYSSGGAYEQYF	TGTGCCAGCAGTTACTCTAGCGGGGGGGCCTACGAGCAGTACTTC
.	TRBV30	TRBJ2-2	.	CAWSVSSGELFF	TGTGCCTGGAGTGTATCATCCGGGGAGCTGTTTTTT
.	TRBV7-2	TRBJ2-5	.	CASSSQGGIQETQYF	TGTGCCAGCAGCTCCCAAGGAGGGATTCAAGAGACCCAGTACTTC
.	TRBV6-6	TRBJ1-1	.	CASSFTGHLNTEAFF	TGTGCCAGCAGTTTTACGGGACACCTGAACACTGAAGCTTTCTTT
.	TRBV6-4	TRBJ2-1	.	CASSESDEYNEQFF	TGTGCCAGCAGTGAATCGGACGAATACAATGAGCAGTTCTTC
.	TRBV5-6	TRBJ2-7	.	CASSLIVVSSYEQYF	TGTGCCAGCAGCTTGATTGTCGTATCCTCCTACGAGCAGTACTTC
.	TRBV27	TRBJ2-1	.	CASSLSSANEQFF	TGTGCCAGCAGTTTATCGTCCGCAAATGAGCAGTTCTTC
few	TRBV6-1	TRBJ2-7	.	CASSDGGITGFRVYEQYF	TGTGCCAGCAGTGACGGCGGAATAACAGGGTTCCGGGTCTACGAGCAGTACTTC
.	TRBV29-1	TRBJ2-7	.	CSVSRIRQPYEQYF	TGCAGCGTTTCCCGAATAAGACAGCCCTACGAGCAGTACTTC